The 12 T cell receptor beta chains below were found in one sample sequenced in a study of T cells in Graves' hyperthyroidism and ophthalmopathy (dated by TCRdb to about 2019). The library was produced with multiplex PCR. The listed sequencing device is Illumina HiSeq 2000. Amplification of TCR beta CDR3 regions was carried out from RNA transcripts. For the first round of RT-PCR on the TCR CDR3, the HTBI primer set was used together with the Qiagen OneStep RT-PCR kit. The public reads were quality trimmed at Q25 with fastp and then assembled into clones with MiXCR by TCRdb, keeping productive beta chains. Every CDR3 protein is listed once, alongside the most common genes and DNA of its rows. This sample holds hundreds of thousands of distinct CDR3 sequences; roughly 24% were observed only once. Jointly, the top ten make up approximately 11% of the sample. The specimen was blood. The receptors come from a woman aged 25-40 years with Graves' ophthalmopathy.

V is TRBV6-2 or TRBV6-3 and J is TRBJ1-5, with D uncertain. The V end lost 8 bases, the J end lost 1 base, and 12 bases lay between the germline ends. The CDR3 length is 14 residues. CDR1 and CDR2 from the germline V gene are MNHEY and SVGEGT. CDR3 sequence reads: CASHDAGSNQPQHF. Here the CDR3 DNA reads TGTGCCAGCCACGACGCGGGGAGCAATCAGCCCCAGCATTTT.

In this sample, this clonotype turned up many times. The CDR3 region has the DNA TGTGCCAGCACCGCCGGGACGGGACGCACCGGGGAGCTGTTTTTT. Translating it yields CASTAGTGRTGELFF. The chain combines TRBV6-2 or TRBV6-3 with TRBJ2-2; D is perhaps TRBD1 or TRBD2 (5 bases each). The germline CDR1 and CDR2 sequences are MNHEY and SVGEGT. Trimming shortened V by 7 bases and J by 4 bases, and 16 bases separated the two germline ends. CDR3 length: 15 amino acids.

This clonotype was detected many times. V and J are TRBV20-1 and TRBJ1-3, with 7 bases aligning to TRBD1. V shed 3 bases, J shed 3 bases, and the junction held 5 bases outside the gene matches. Per the germline V gene, CDR1 is DFQATT and CDR2 is SNEGSKA (reference sequence). The CDR3 runs 14 residues. The CDR3 sequence: CSARAGGIGNTIYF. As DNA, the CDR3 is TGCAGTGCTAGGGCAGGGGGAATTGGAAACACCATATATTTT.

The chain links TRBV5-1 to TRBJ1-5; tentative D call: TRBD1 (6 bases). V was cut by 0 bases and J by 6 bases, with 13 bases left in between. CDR3 size: 15 residues. Germline V gene data show CDR1 as SGHRS and CDR2 as YFSETQ. This chain's CDR3 is CASSLGVQGTQPQHF. The CDR3, as DNA: TGCGCCAGCAGCTTGGGGGTACAGGGAACTCAGCCCCAGCATTTT. Based on the CDR3 plus reference TRBV5-1 and TRBJ1-5, the full variable domain is KAGVTQTPRYLIKTRGQQVTLSCSPISGHRSVSWYQQTPGQGLQFLFEYFSETQRNKGNFPGRFSGRQFSNSRSEMNVSTLELGDSALYLCASSLGVQGTQPQHFGDGTRLSIL.

This clonotype was recorded many times. The CDR3: CASRETAQETQYF. The CDR3 DNA sequence: TGTGCCAGCAGGGAGACAGCCCAAGAGACCCAGTACTTC. The rearrangement joins TRBV12-3 or TRBV12-4 to TRBJ2-5; maybe TRBD1 (5 bases). CDR3 size: 13 residues. V was clipped by 6 bases and J by 1 base, with 9 bases between them.

This clonotype was observed a few times. This sequence joins TRBV4-1 and TRBJ2-7; tentatively, D is TRBD2 (5 bases). CDR1 and CDR2 (germline): MGHRA, YSYEKL. The CDR3 has 14 amino acids. V was clipped by 1 base and J by 3 bases, with 10 bases between them. CDR3 in amino acids: CASSQGRADYEQYF. CDR3 sequence (DNA): TGCGCCAGCAGCCAAGGTAGAGCGGACTACGAGCAGTACTTC.

This clonotype was seen at least ten times. This chain uses TRBV12-3 or TRBV12-4 with TRBJ1-5, with D perhaps matching TRBD1 (5 bases). There are 17 residues in the CDR3. V lost 4 bases, J lost 0 bases, and 16 bases lay in between. CDR3 amino acids: CASSSPIGDFSNQPQHF. Written as DNA, the CDR3 is TGTGCCAGCAGTTCCCCCATTGGGGACTTTAGCAATCAGCCCCAGCATTTT.

This clonotype was found many times. The gene calls are TRBV7-3 and TRBJ2-2; possibly TRBD2 for D (6 bases). The CDR3 sequence is 13 residues long. Between the trimmed V and J ends, which lost 5 bases and 6 bases, there was a span of 10 bases. Germline V CDR1 and CDR2: SGHTA, FQGTGA. The CDR3 DNA sequence: TGTGCCAGCAGCCTACCGGGGGCCGGGGAGCTGTTTTTT. Residues: CASSLPGAGELFF.

This clonotype has at least ten counts. The V and J genes are TRBV7-2 and TRBJ2-5, with a weak D call TRBD2 (5 bases). CDR3 length: 12 residues. V was shortened by 6 bases and J by 5 bases, with 10 bases between the two germline ends. Germline V CDR1 and CDR2: SGHTA, FQGNSA. CDR3 residues: CASRRGSETQYF. CDR3 coding DNA: TGTGCCAGCAGACGAGGGTCGGAGACCCAGTACTTC.

The chain joins TRBV28 to TRBJ2-7; tentative D call: TRBD2 (6 bases). Trimming removed 5 bases from V and 4 bases from J, with 18 bases in between. There are 15 residues in the CDR3. Germline CDR1 and CDR2: MDHEN and SYDVKM. The CDR3, as DNA: TGTGCCAGCAGTCGCAATGCCGGGAGAGGTTACGAGCAGTACTTC. Translating it yields CASSRNAGRGYEQYF.

This clonotype was recorded a few times. The chain couples TRBV15 to TRBJ1-2; D gene unclear. The CDR3 has 14 amino acids. Between the trimmed V and J ends, which lost 10 bases and 2 bases, there was a span of 17 bases. CDR1 is LNHNV and CDR2 is YYDKDF in the germline V gene (reference sequence). Written as DNA, the CDR3 is TGTGCCATCCGAAGTACAACAGCAAACTATGGCTACACCTTC. Its protein product is CAIRSTTANYGYTF.

This clonotype was seen repeatedly, ten times or more. This sequence joins TRBV4-2 and TRBJ1-1; TRBD1 matches 7 bases. This CDR3 comprises 13 residues. The germline V gene has CDR1 LGHNA and CDR2 YNFKEQ. The V segment lost 6 bases and the J segment 4 bases; nucleotides outside the gene matches: 5. The CDR3 region has the DNA TGTGCCAGCAGGACAGGGTTGGTCACTGAAGCTTTCTTT. It specifies CASRTGLVTEAFF.